This T cell receptor beta chain emerged from a study of blood T cell repertoires in COVID-19. Germline values: CDR1 SGHNT, CDR2 YYREEE (reference sequence). V was pared by 4 bases and J by 5 bases, with 5 bases of the junction left unmatched. This CDR3 spans 13 amino acids. The data were produced by immunoSEQ multiplex PCR, yet TCRdb's version contains in-frame clones alone and is incomplete. The sample consists of under 200,000 clones, about 85% of them appearing once. This TCR was recovered from a man aged 60-69 years with active or convalescent COVID-19. The chain links TRBV5-4 to TRBJ2-5; TRBD2 agrees at 7 bases. The sample comprised peripheral blood. The CDR3 DNA reads TGTGCCAGCAGCCCTCAGGGAGGGGAGACCCAGTACTTC. Its translation: CASSPQGGETQYF.